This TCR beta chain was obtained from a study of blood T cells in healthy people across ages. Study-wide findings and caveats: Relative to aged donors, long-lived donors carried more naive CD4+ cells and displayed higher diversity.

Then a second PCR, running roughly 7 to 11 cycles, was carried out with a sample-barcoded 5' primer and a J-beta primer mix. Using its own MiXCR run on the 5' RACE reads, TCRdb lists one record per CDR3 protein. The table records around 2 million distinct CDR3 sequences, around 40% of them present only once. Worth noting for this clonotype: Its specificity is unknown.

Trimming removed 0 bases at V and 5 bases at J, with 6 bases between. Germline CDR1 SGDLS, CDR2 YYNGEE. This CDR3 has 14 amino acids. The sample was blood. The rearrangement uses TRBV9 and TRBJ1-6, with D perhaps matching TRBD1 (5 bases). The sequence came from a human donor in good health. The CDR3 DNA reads TGTGCCAGCAGCGTAGTGACAGATAATTCACCCCTCCACTTT. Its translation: CASSVVTDNSPLHF.